A selection of T cell receptor beta chains follows, all from one sample in a study of T-cell memory formation after mild COVID-19. One entry per CDR3 protein, called by TCRdb with MiXCR from the 5' RACE reads. The sample holds a few hundred thousand distinct CDR3 sequences, roughly 15% seen once. Source material: PBMCs or a T cell subset sorted from them (not recorded which). Receptors were obtained from a man between 18 and 35 years old who had mild COVID-19 (a few samples of this study predate the infection). Cell type and time point are not known. The CDR3 runs from the conserved cysteine through the conserved F or W. D genes are given only for firm matches. For some rows the clone size is stated as once, few or many, or as a class when expanded; others skip it.

11,-,TRBJ2-2,TRBV12-3/TRBV12-4,-,CASSPYRELFF,TGTGCCAGCAGTCCGTACCGGGAGCTGTTTTTT
17,few,TRBJ2-2,TRBV4-3,-,CASSQLLTRGSSGELFF,TGCGCCAGCAGCCAACTCCTTACGCGGGGTAGCAGCGGGGAGCTGTTTTTT
15,once,TRBJ2-1,TRBV19,TRBD1,CASSIGRTGSDEQFF,TGTGCCAGTAGTATAGGCCGGACAGGGAGTGATGAGCAGTTCTTC
12,-,TRBJ2-1,TRBV7-3,-,CASSKDSGIQFF,TGTGCCAGCAGCAAAGATTCCGGGATCCAGTTCTTC
15,-,TRBJ2-5,TRBV6-1,-,CASSRTGTYQETQYF,TGTGCCAGCAGTAGGACGGGGACGTACCAAGAGACCCAGTACTTC
15,few,TRBJ1-6,TRBV9,TRBD1,CASSPTGTGVSPLHF,TGTGCCAGCAGCCCTACCGGGACAGGGGTCTCACCCCTCCACTTT
12,-,TRBJ2-4,TRBV12-3/TRBV12-4,TRBD2,CASSLQRGRQYF,TGTGCCAGCAGCCTTCAGCGGGGTCGACAGTACTTC
14,few,TRBJ2-7,TRBV5-1,-,CASSLAQVSYEQYF,TGCGCCAGCAGCTTGGCTCAGGTCTCCTACGAGCAGTACTTC
15,many,TRBJ2-1,TRBV7-9,TRBD2,CASSPWLAGDNEQFF,TGTGCCAGCAGCCCGTGGCTAGCGGGGGACAATGAGCAGTTCTTC
12,-,TRBJ1-1,TRBV12-3/TRBV12-4,-,CASSLVGVAAFF,TGTGCCAGCAGTTTAGTTGGGGTTGCAGCTTTCTTT
13,many,TRBJ1-2,TRBV13,TRBD1,CASSLGTGGGYTF,TGTGCCAGCAGCTTAGGGACAGGGGGTGGCTACACCTTC
14,few,TRBJ1-1,TRBV6-2/TRBV6-3,-,CASGNPSSNTEAFF,TGTGCCAGCGGGAACCCCAGTTCGAACACTGAAGCTTTCTTT
13,few,TRBJ2-1,TRBV7-2,-,CASTYSSYNEQFF,TGTGCCAGCACCTATAGCTCCTACAATGAGCAGTTCTTC
13,-,TRBJ1-2,TRBV24-1,TRBD1,CATSETGTGSYTF,TGTGCCACCAGTGAGACCGGGACAGGGAGCTACACCTTC
12,many,TRBJ2-7,TRBV29-1,-,CSVEVADYEQYF,TGCAGCGTTGAAGTAGCCGACTACGAGCAGTACTTC
14,many,TRBJ2-5,TRBV5-8,TRBD1,CASSPGTGGETQYF,TGTGCCAGCAGCCCAGGGACAGGGGGAGAGACCCAGTACTTC
16,-,TRBJ2-5,TRBV7-9,-,CASSLAPLSGRETQYF,TGTGCCAGCAGCTTAGCGCCCCTGAGCGGACGAGAGACCCAGTACTTC
14,few,TRBJ2-7,TRBV20-1,-,CSARVFPGPYEQYF,TGCAGTGCTAGAGTTTTCCCGGGACCCTACGAGCAGTACTTC
10,once,TRBJ2-7,TRBV29-1,-,CSVVGDEQYF,TGCAGCGTTGTGGGGGATGAGCAGTACTTC
17,-,TRBJ1-6,TRBV19,TRBD1,CASSTQLRDRVNSPLHF,TGTGCCAGTAGTACTCAGCTCCGGGACAGAGTTAATTCACCCCTCCACTTT
13,few,TRBJ2-1,TRBV3-1,TRBD1,CASSHTGGFEQFF,TGTGCCAGCAGCCATACAGGGGGCTTTGAGCAGTTCTTC
14,few,TRBJ1-4,TRBV11-2,-,CASSLDSFSEKLFF,TGTGCCAGCAGCCTCGACAGCTTCTCCGAAAAACTGTTTTTT
13,few,TRBJ2-4,TRBV20-1,-,CSAEPWQLNIQYF,TGCAGTGCCGAACCTTGGCAATTGAACATTCAGTACTTC
15,-,TRBJ2-2,TRBV27,-,CASSLSKQGSGELFF,TGTGCCAGCAGTTTATCTAAGCAGGGATCCGGGGAGCTGTTTTTT
13,-,TRBJ1-5,TRBV6-5,-,CASSYSAGQPQHF,TGTGCCAGCAGTTACTCGGCCGGTCAGCCCCAGCATTTT
16,-,TRBJ1-2,TRBV18,-,CASSPTEGLGSYGYTF,TGTGCCAGCTCACCAACGGAGGGGCTCGGTAGCTATGGCTACACCTTC
13,-,TRBJ2-1,TRBV3-1,-,CASSQVGVNEQFF,TGTGCCAGCAGCCAAGTAGGAGTCAATGAGCAGTTCTTC
15,few,TRBJ2-5,TRBV20-1,TRBD2,CSALPLAGEQETQYF,TGCAGTGCTTTGCCGTTAGCGGGGGAACAAGAGACCCAGTACTTC
21,-,TRBJ2-3,TRBV7-9,TRBD1,CASSLPSSDRQGKWVTDTQYF,TGTGCCAGCAGCCTCCCGTCGTCCGACCGACAGGGAAAATGGGTGACAGATACGCAGTATTTT